The table lists the clone carrying this T cell receptor (beta chain) with many counts. The V end was cut by 2 bases, the J end by 4 bases, with 9 bases between. The germline gives CDR1 SNHLY, CDR2 FYNNEI. The length of the CDR3 is 14 residues. Reliance was placed on clinical symptoms, serum thyroxine, TRAb, thyroid ultrasound and orbital computed tomography for diagnosis. The sample is drawn from a study of Graves' ophthalmopathy and Graves' hyperthyroidism. Amplified material comprised TCR beta CDR3 regions derived from RNA transcripts. First-round RT-PCR with HTBI primers preceded a second-round multiplex PCR. TCRdb independently ran MiXCR on the multiplex PCR reads; one entry per CDR3 protein. The sample holds over 650,000 distinct CDR3 sequences, over 40% seen once.

Sequencing was done on a sample of peripheral blood. This TCR derives from an adult man with Graves' ophthalmopathy. The rearrangement links TRBV2 to TRBJ1-3; D call uncertain. In DNA form, the CDR3 reads TGTGCCAGCAGTGAACGGGAGCTCGGAAACACCATATATTTT. The encoded protein is CASSERELGNTIYF.